Presented here are 13 T cell receptor beta chains from one specimen sequenced in a study of blood T cell repertoires in COVID-19. Assay used: immunoSEQ multiplex PCR; TCRdb lists only in-frame clones, some missing. The sample contains hundreds of thousands of clones, around 85% of which appear only once. Material for sequencing was PBMCs or T cells enriched from blood (not recorded which). Receptors originate from a woman between 55 and 75 years old who had recovered from COVID-19.

The table lists this clone with a few counts. The chain recombines TRBV6-1 with TRBJ1-2; TRBD1 is a possible D gene (6 bases). Germline CDR1 reads MNHNS; CDR2 reads SASEGT. The CDR3 loop spans 14 amino acids. The ends were cut back, 0 bases at V and 6 bases at J, with 11 bases in the middle. The CDR3 region is CASSEARQADGYTF. CDR3 coding DNA: TGTGCCAGCAGTGAAGCGAGACAGGCTGATGGCTACACCTTC.

The gene calls are TRBV7-9 and TRBJ1-4; perhaps TRBD1 as D (6 bases). V was pared by 5 bases and J by 3 bases, with 16 bases between. This CDR3 has 16 residues. The V gene's germline CDR1 is SEHNR and CDR2 FQNEAQ (reference sequence). The CDR3 DNA follows: TGTGCCAGCAGCCATAGCCGGGACACCTCTAATGAAAAACTGTTTTTT. This translates into CASSHSRDTSNEKLFF. Complete variable domain (other parts from reference TRBV7-9 and TRBJ1-4): DTGVSQNPRHKITKRGQNVTFRCDPISEHNRLYWYRQTLGQGPEFLTYFQNEAQLEKSRLLSDRFSAERPKGSFSTLEIQRTEQGDSAMYLCASSHSRDTSNEKLFFGSGTQLSVL.

The chain uses TRBV5-4 and TRBJ2-2; tentative D call: TRBD2 (6 bases). The CDR3 loop spans 14 amino acids. V was clipped by 4 bases and J by 6 bases, with 13 bases between them. Germline assignment: CDR1 SGHNT and CDR2 YYREEE (reference sequence). As DNA, the CDR3 is TGTGCCAGCAGCCCGGCCGCTAGCGCCGGGGAGCTGTTTTTT. It encodes CASSPAASAGELFF.

This chain links TRBV21-1 with TRBJ1-5. TRBV21-1 is described as a pseudogene. This CDR3 has 14 residues. The CDR3 nucleotides are TGTGCCAGCAGCAACCCCAGGGAGGGTCAGCCCCAGCATTTT. Its translation: CASSNPREGQPQHF.

The chain employs TRBV4-1 and TRBJ2-7, with 8 bases identical to TRBD1. Losses at the gene ends were 3 bases for V and 2 bases for J; bases not matched to a gene: 6. This CDR3 region has 15 residues. The germline V gene has CDR1 MGHRA and CDR2 YSYEKL. Here the CDR3 reads CASSQRGGQAYEQYF. The CDR3, as DNA: TGCGCCAGCAGCCAGAGAGGGGGACAGGCCTACGAGCAGTACTTC.

The V and J genes are TRBV11-2 and TRBJ2-2, with 7 bases aligning to TRBD2. V lost 0 bases, J lost 4 bases, and 5 bases stayed unmatched. This CDR3 is built from 16 residues. The germline V gene has CDR1 SGHAT and CDR2 FQNNGV. The CDR3 nucleotides are TGTGCCAGCAGCTTAGAGAGCGGGGCCTTCACCGGGGAGCTGTTTTTT. Translated: CASSLESGAFTGELFF.

The V call is TRBV24-1, the J call TRBJ2-7; D is possibly TRBD1 (6 bases). Trimming took 4 bases from V and 5 from J, leaving 8 bases between them. This CDR3 is built from 12 residues. In germline, CDR1 is KGHDR, CDR2 SFDVKD. CDR3 DNA: TGTGCCACCAGTGACTGGGACAACGAGCAGTACTTC. Its translation: CATSDWDNEQYF.

The rearrangement links TRBV5-4 to TRBJ2-7, with 11 bases matching TRBD1. This CDR3 spans 15 amino acids. The V gene end was trimmed by 3 bases and the J gene end by 6 bases; junction bases not matched to a gene: 8. The germline V gene encodes CDR1 SGHNT and CDR2 YYREEE (reference sequence). The CDR3 nucleotides read TGTGCCAGCAGCTACGGCGGGACAGGGGGGTCCGAGCAGTACTTC. This gives the protein CASSYGGTGGSEQYF.

The J gene is TRBJ2-2, the V gene TRBV3-1 (or the pseudogene TRBV3-2); D may be TRBD2 (5 bases). The CDR3 is 15 residues long. Germline CDR1 LGHDT, CDR2 YNNKEL (reference sequence). With 1 base removed from V and 7 bases from J, the gap between germline ends came to 13 bases. The CDR3: CASSQARTVGGELFF. The CDR3 DNA reads TGTGCCAGCAGCCAAGCCCGGACTGTGGGCGGGGAGCTGTTTTTT.

The chain employs TRBV27 and TRBJ1-1; the D gene is possibly TRBD1 (6 bases). The V and J ends lost 7 bases and 5 bases respectively, with 23 bases between them. The CDR3 covers 16 residues. Germline CDR1 and CDR2: MNHEY and SMNVEV (reference sequence). This CDR3 reads CASTQDYRVGGTEAFF. The CDR3 nucleotides are TGTGCCAGCACCCAGGATTACAGGGTAGGAGGAACTGAAGCTTTCTTT.

This clone was detected a few times. The chain links TRBV6-5 to TRBJ1-2; unclear D gene. This CDR3 is 12 amino acids long. Germline V gene sequence: CDR1 MNHEY, CDR2 SVGAGI. The V end lost 5 bases, the J end lost 7 bases, and 11 bases lay between the germline ends. CDR3 nucleotides: TGTGCCAGCAGTCGCCCCTCAGGTGGCTACACCTTC. Protein sequence: CASSRPSGGYTF.

Comments on this clone: Other nucleotide sequences in the sample specify the same CDR3. The J gene is TRBJ1-2, the V gene TRBV5-1; D may be TRBD1 (6 bases). V lost 4 bases to trimming and J lost 4 bases, with 11 bases between them. CDR3 length: 13 amino acids. Germline values: CDR1 SGHRS, CDR2 YFSETQ. The CDR3 sequence is CASSLTGSYGYTF. The CDR3 DNA follows: TGCGCCAGCAGCCTGACAGGCTCCTATGGCTACACCTTC.

The chain carries TRBV3-1 (or the pseudogene TRBV3-2) and TRBJ2-7, with TRBD1 as a possible D gene (5 bases). The germline V and J ends were trimmed by 2 bases and 0 bases, with 8 bases remaining between them. The length of the CDR3 is 14 residues. Germline assignment: CDR1 LGHDT and CDR2 YNNKEL (reference sequence). CDR3 region: CASSQIDSSYEQYF. CDR3 bases: TGTGCCAGCAGCCAAATCGACAGCTCCTACGAGCAGTACTTC.